These 32 T cell receptor beta chains came from one sample sequenced in a study of cytomegalovirus exposure and HLA in healthy donors. PCR was performed using 60 Vbeta and 13 Jbeta primers. Measured with immunoSEQ multiplex PCR; TCRdb has only the in-frame clones, and not every one. There are 150,000 to 200,000 clones in the sample; around 76% occur only once, and about 2.1% lies in the top ten. The sequencing sample was made of PBMCs. The receptors derive from a female donor in good health and CMV-seronegative.

The chain uses TRBV6-5 and TRBJ1-6; TRBD1 matches at 7 bases. The CDR3 is made up of 11 amino acids. Germline CDR1 reads MNHEY; CDR2 reads SVGAGI. DNA for the CDR3: TGTCCAGACAGGGAGTGGCCACCCCTCCACTTT. It is translated as CPDREWPPLHF.

The chain couples TRBV6-6 to TRBJ1-1; the D is unclear. CDR3 length: 11 amino acids. V gave up 6 bases and J gave up 7 bases, with 9 bases separating them. Germline CDR1 reads MNHNY; CDR2 reads SVGAGI (reference sequence). The chain's CDR3 is CASSKQVEAFF. CDR3 coding DNA: TGTGCCAGCAGCAAGCAGGTTGAAGCTTTCTTT.

The chain has TRBV11-2 and TRBJ1-1; 11 bases match TRBD1. This CDR3 is 14 amino acids long. With 6 bases clipped from V and 5 bases from J, the junction kept 5 bases outside the gene matches. Per the germline V gene, CDR1 is SGHAT and CDR2 is FQNNGV. In nucleotides, the CDR3 is TGTGCCAGCAGTCCGGGGACAGGGGGAACTGAAGCTTTCTTT. Its translation is CASSPGTGGTEAFF.

This clone has only one observation. J is TRBJ2-5 and V is TRBV7-2; D not resolved. This CDR3 contains 12 residues. V gave up 6 bases and J gave up 2 bases, with 7 bases separating them. Looked up from germline, CDR1 is SGHTA and CDR2 is FQGNSA. CDR3 sequence: CASRGVQETQYF. CDR3 DNA: TGTGCCAGCAGGGGCGTACAAGAGACCCAGTACTTC.

The V and J genes are TRBV4-1 and TRBJ2-1; perhaps TRBD1 as D (5 bases). Per germline, CDR1 MGHRA and CDR2 YSYEKL. The CDR3 contains 18 residues. Trimming stripped 0 bases from V and 3 bases from J, with 18 bases between. The CDR3 region has the DNA TGCGCCAGCAGCCAAGATGGTTCTTGGCAGGGCGACTACAATGAGCAGTTCTTC. Translation: CASSQDGSWQGDYNEQFF.

This clone was found a few times. This chain connects TRBV30 to TRBJ1-5; weak D call: TRBD1 (6 bases). This CDR3 is built from 19 residues. The V and J ends lost 1 base and 0 bases respectively, with 22 bases between them. CDR1 and CDR2 from the germline V gene are GTSNPN and SVGIG (reference sequence). DNA of the CDR3: TGTGCCTGGAGTGGGGGTTTTTTCGGGACAACCTATAGCAATCAGCCCCAGCATTTT. It yields the protein CAWSGGFFGTTYSNQPQHF.

The J gene is TRBJ2-3, the V gene TRBV9; TRBD2 aligns across 10 bases. The CDR3 is made up of 15 amino acids. Germline values: CDR1 SGDLS, CDR2 YYNGEE. The J segment lost 4 bases and the V segment lost 3 bases, leaving 5 bases of the junction unmatched. CDR3 sequence: CASSGSGRASDTQYF. DNA of the CDR3: TGTGCCAGCAGCGGAAGCGGGAGGGCCTCAGATACGCAGTATTTT. The entire variable domain, with the rest obtained from reference TRBV9 and TRBJ2-3, is as follows: DSGVTQTPKHLITATGQRVTLRCSPRSGDLSVYWYQQSLDQGLQFLIQYYNGEERAKGNILERFSAQQFPDLHSELNLSSLELGDSALYFCASSGSGRASDTQYFGPGTRLTVL.

The V call is TRBV5-4, the J call TRBJ2-5, with 10 bases lining up with TRBD2. CDR3 size: 16 residues. Germline CDR1 and CDR2: SGHNT and YYREEE (reference sequence). J lost 4 bases, V lost 0 bases, and 6 bases had no gene match. CDR3 in amino acids: CASSLDPAGGRETQYF. CDR3 bases: TGTGCCAGCAGCTTGGATCCAGCGGGAGGGCGAGAGACCCAGTACTTC.

The chain employs TRBV5-6 and TRBJ2-2; tentatively, D is TRBD1 (5 bases). V shed 3 bases and J shed 5 bases, with 11 bases lying between them. Germline values: CDR1 SGHDT, CDR2 YYEEEE. The CDR3 has 14 amino acids. The CDR3 protein is CASSYLTATGELFF. The CDR3 DNA follows: TGTGCCAGCAGCTACCTGACAGCTACCGGGGAGCTGTTTTTT.

The CDR3 DNA reads TGTGCCAGCTCCCTACAGGGTTTGAGGGAGACCCAGTACTTC. Its translation is CASSLQGLRETQYF. The rearrangement links TRBV18 to TRBJ2-5, with D maybe TRBD1 (6 bases). Germline V gene lookup returns CDR1 KGHSH and CDR2 LQKENI. V lost 6 bases and J lost 5, with 16 bases in between. There are 14 residues in the CDR3.

In nucleotides, the CDR3 is TGTGCCAGCAGTTACGAGTCCCCCGGTTCTTCTGGTGGCTACACCTTC. Translated, it gives CASSYESPGSSGGYTF. This chain connects TRBV6-5 to TRBJ1-2; D ambiguous. Germline V gene sequence: CDR1 MNHEY, CDR2 SVGAGI. CDR3 size: 16 residues. V lost 2 bases, J lost 7 bases, and 20 bases lay in between.

This clone came up once. The chain links TRBV21-1 to TRBJ2-1; whether TRBD2, the table's D call, matches the DNA was not checked. TRBV21-1 is tagged as a pseudogene. The CDR3 is 17 residues long. CDR3 sequence reads: CASSTPTSGVSYNEQFF. The CDR3 nucleotides read TGTGCCAGCAGCACACCGACTAGCGGGGTCTCCTACAATGAGCAGTTCTTC.

This clone turned up a few times. V usage is TRBV7-9 and J usage is TRBJ2-7; D is undetermined. Germline V gene lookup returns CDR1 SEHNR and CDR2 FQNEAQ (reference sequence). The CDR3 has 14 residues. V was shortened by 5 bases and J by 7 bases, with 18 bases between the two germline ends. The CDR3 is CASSVGRDSGEQYF. CDR3 nucleotide sequence: TGTGCCAGCAGCGTGGGCCGTGATTCTGGAGAGCAGTACTTC.

The V call is TRBV6-1, the J call TRBJ1-1; D gene ambiguous. V was pared by 6 bases and J by 1 base, with 9 bases between. Germline V gives CDR1 MNHNS, CDR2 SASEGT. This CDR3 comprises 13 residues. The CDR3 nucleotides read TGTGCCAGCAGCCCTGCGGGGAACACTGAAGCTTTCTTT. It translates to CASSPAGNTEAFF.

The chain combines TRBV6-6 with TRBJ1-4, with D perhaps TRBD1 (5 bases). This CDR3 is 13 amino acids long. Germline lookup yields CDR1 MNHNY and CDR2 SVGAGI (reference sequence). The V end was cut by 4 bases, the J end by 4 bases, with 7 bases between. CDR3 amino acids: CASSWTRNEKLFF. The CDR3, as DNA: TGTGCCAGCAGTTGGACACGTAATGAAAAACTGTTTTTT.

The chain is built from TRBV5-4 and TRBJ2-7; TRBD1 agrees at 7 bases. V dropped 0 bases and J dropped 2; count of bases not matched to a gene: 2. CDR3 length: 14 amino acids. The germline V gene has CDR1 SGHNT and CDR2 YYREEE (reference sequence). The CDR3 bases are TGTGCCAGCAGCTTGGCCGGGACAGCCTACGAGCAGTACTTC. Its protein is CASSLAGTAYEQYF.

V and J are TRBV2 and TRBJ1-2; no clear D. V was clipped by 7 bases and J by 3 bases, with 15 bases between them. CDR1 and CDR2 from the germline V gene are SNHLY and FYNNEI. The CDR3 totals 14 residues. This CDR3 is CASTPSGLDYGYTF. The CDR3 bases are TGTGCCAGCACCCCGAGTGGACTCGACTATGGCTACACCTTC. Filled out from reference TRBV2 and TRBJ1-2, the complete variable domain reads EPEVTQTPSHQVTQMGQEVILRCVPISNHLYFYWYRQILGQKVEFLVSFYNNEISEKSEIFDDQFSVERPDGSNFTLKIRSTKLEDSAMYFCASTPSGLDYGYTFGSGTRLTVV.

The CDR3 nucleotides are TGTGCCAGCAGAGCTAGCAGGGACAGTGAGCAGTTCTTC. Its translation: CASRASRDSEQFF. The chain links TRBV25-1 to TRBJ2-1, with 7 bases fitting TRBD1. The germline gives CDR1 MGHDK, CDR2 SYGVNS. J gave up 9 bases and V 6 bases, and 8 bases lay outside the gene matches. The CDR3 runs 13 residues. Complete variable domain (other parts from reference TRBV25-1 and TRBJ2-1): EADIYQTPRYLVIGTGKKITLECSQTMGHDKMYWYQQDPGMELHLIHYSYGVNSTEKGDLSSESTVSRIRTEHFPLTLESARPSHTSQYLCASRASRDSEQFFGPGTRLTVL.

The chain has TRBV4-2 and TRBJ2-5; D perhaps matches TRBD2 (6 bases). CDR1 LGHNA and CDR2 YNFKEQ come from the germline V gene. This CDR3 comprises 14 residues. V was pared by 1 base and J by 3 bases, with 9 bases between. The CDR3 DNA sequence: TGTGCCAGCAGCCAAGGGCGGGGAGAAGAGACCCAGTACTTC. Translation gives CASSQGRGEETQYF.

V is TRBV9 and J is TRBJ2-3; maybe TRBD2 (7 bases). Deletions cut 4 bases from V and 1 base from J, with 16 bases between. CDR1 is SGDLS and CDR2 is YYNGEE in the germline V gene. This CDR3 spans 16 amino acids. The CDR3: CASSPYFGGRTDTQYF. CDR3 nucleotide sequence: TGTGCCAGCAGCCCATACTTCGGGGGGCGCACAGATACGCAGTATTTT.

This rearrangement joins TRBV4-1 to TRBJ2-5, with 13 bases matching TRBD2. V trimming: 1 base; J trimming: 5 bases; junction bases outside the gene matches: 7. The germline CDR1 and CDR2 sequences are MGHRA and YSYEKL. CDR3 length: 17 amino acids. CDR3 residues: CASSQGLLAGGYETQYF. The CDR3 DNA reads TGCGCCAGCAGCCAAGGTCTACTAGCGGGGGGGTATGAGACCCAGTACTTC.

The chain links TRBV5-4 to TRBJ1-2, with TRBD1 matching 7 bases. The germline V gene encodes CDR1 SGHNT and CDR2 YYREEE (reference sequence). The V segment lost 4 bases and the J segment 2 bases; nucleotides outside the gene matches: 5. CDR3 length: 14 residues. The CDR3 reads CASSVDRVNYGYTF. CDR3 in DNA: TGTGCCAGCAGCGTTGACAGGGTCAACTATGGCTACACCTTC.

The chain links TRBV5-1 to TRBJ2-5, with 10 bases fitting TRBD2. TRBJ2-7 explains the end of the DNA better; the J call may be wrong. CDR1 is SGHRS, CDR2 YFSETQ, per germline. This CDR3 is built from 15 residues. The chain's CDR3 is CASSLESSGSYEQYF. DNA for the CDR3: TGCGCCAGCAGCTTGGAGTCTAGCGGGAGTTACGAGCAGTACTTC.

The chain is built from TRBV5-4 and TRBJ2-7; a possible D gene is TRBD1 (5 bases). With 0 bases removed from V and 6 bases from J, the gap between germline ends came to 10 bases. The CDR3 loop spans 13 amino acids. Germline CDR1 and CDR2: SGHNT and YYREEE (reference sequence). The CDR3 protein is CASSLEPGREQYF. The CDR3 coding sequence is TGTGCCAGCAGCTTGGAGCCAGGGCGCGAGCAGTACTTC.

The rearrangement links TRBV9 to TRBJ2-2; TRBD2 aligns across 7 bases. The CDR3 consists of 16 residues. After removal of 4 bases from V and 3 bases from J, the junction contained 9 bases not matched to a gene. Germline loops: CDR1 SGDLS, CDR2 YYNGEE. The CDR3 reads CASSPLPGRDTGELFF. In nucleotides, the CDR3 is TGTGCCAGCAGCCCCCTACCTGGGAGGGACACCGGGGAGCTGTTTTTT.

The V and J genes are TRBV23-1 and TRBJ1-1, with 7 bases lining up with TRBD1. TRBV23-1 is treated as an ORF (open reading frame) with a function not yet certain. The CDR3 is 17 amino acids. Unmatched junction bases numbered 11, after V lost 1 base and J lost 3 bases. The CDR3 region has the DNA TGCGCCAGCAGTCAATTGACAGGGAGCCACGAGGACACTGAAGCTTTCTTT. Its translation is CASSQLTGSHEDTEAFF.

The gene calls are TRBV30 and TRBJ1-4; 7 bases map to TRBD1. The CDR3 has 14 amino acids. CDR1 and CDR2 (germline): GTSNPN, SVGIG (reference sequence). V trimming: 4 bases; J trimming: 8 bases; junction bases outside the gene matches: 10. The CDR3 nucleotides are TGTGCCTGGACCCTTGGACAGGATGGGGAAAAACTGTTTTTT. Protein sequence: CAWTLGQDGEKLFF.

V gene TRBV4-1 combines with J gene TRBJ1-3; possible D gene TRBD1, 5 bases. Germline V gene data show CDR1 as MGHRA and CDR2 as YSYEKL. V dropped 3 bases and J dropped 3 bases, with 12 bases sitting between them. The CDR3 length is 15 residues. CDR3 in amino acids: CASSQGPTRGNTIYF. The DNA for the CDR3 is TGCGCCAGCAGCCAGGGGCCTACGCGTGGAAACACCATATATTTT.

This clone was detected a few times. The chain is built from TRBV5-4 and TRBJ2-3; TRBD2 aligns across 10 bases. The V gene's germline CDR1 is SGHNT and CDR2 YYREEE (reference sequence). The CDR3 totals 15 residues. V was pared by 0 bases and J by 5 bases, with 3 bases of the junction left unmatched. The CDR3: CASSLGLAGGDTQYF. DNA of the CDR3: TGTGCCAGCAGCTTGGGACTAGCGGGTGGAGATACGCAGTATTTT. The variable domain in full, with the rest retrieved from reference TRBV5-4 and TRBJ2-3, is ETGVTQSPTHLIKTRGQQVTLRCSSQSGHNTVSWYQQALGQGPQFIFQYYREEENGRGNFPPRFSGLQFPNYSSELNVNALELDDSALYLCASSLGLAGGDTQYFGPGTRLTVL.

This clone appeared a single time. CDR3 nucleotide sequence: TGCGCCAGCAGCCAAGATCCGGTTTATTCACCCCTCCACTTT. Protein product: CASSQDPVYSPLHF. V usage is TRBV4-1 and J usage is TRBJ1-6; D not certain. The V gene's germline CDR1 is MGHRA and CDR2 YSYEKL. This CDR3 comprises 14 residues. Trimming pared 0 bases from V and 8 bases from J, leaving 8 bases between.

This clone has more than one count but fewer than ten. Other DNA sequences from this sample encode an identical CDR3 as well. The V gene is TRBV18, the J gene TRBJ1-1, with 7 bases that match TRBD1. The CDR3 is 13 residues long. Germline V gives CDR1 KGHSH, CDR2 LQKENI. V lost 5 bases to trimming and J lost 1 base; unmatched junction nucleotides: 1. CDR3 region: CASSGQANTEAFF. The CDR3, as DNA: TGTGCCAGCTCAGGACAGGCGAACACTGAAGCTTTCTTT.

This clone was seen only once. The rearrangement links TRBV30 to TRBJ2-2; 9 nucleotides align to TRBD2. This CDR3 is 15 amino acids long. Losses at the gene ends were 1 base for V and 5 bases for J; bases not matched to a gene: 5. Germline V gene lookup returns CDR1 GTSNPN and CDR2 SVGIG (reference sequence). The CDR3 reads CAWSGLAGYTGELFF. In nucleotides, the CDR3 is TGTGCCTGGAGTGGCCTAGCGGGGTATACCGGGGAGCTGTTTTTT. The full variable domain, rest sourced from reference TRBV30 and TRBJ2-2, is SQTIHQWPATLVQPVGSPLSLECTVEGTSNPNLYWYRQAAGRGLQLLFYSVGIGQISSEVPQNLSASRPQDRQFILSSKKLLLSDSGFYLCAWSGLAGYTGELFFGEGSRLTVL.